This T cell receptor beta chain stems from a study of CD8 T cells in ankylosing spondylitis. The study, taken as a whole, reports: A subset of motif variants has previously been described in the synovial fluid and blood of reactive arthritis. CD8+ cells made up the disease-linked clones, which were relatively rare in peripheral blood.

MiXCR, run by TCRdb on the 5' RACE reads, gives a single entry per CDR3 protein. The top ten clones hold 25% to 30% of a sample with tens of thousands of distinct CDR3 sequences, about a sixth of them seen once. The CDR3 has 14 amino acids. The V and J ends lost 3 bases and 6 bases respectively, with 15 bases between them. The germline CDR1 and CDR2 sequences are MNHEY and SMNVEV (reference sequence). A note on this clonotype: Its antigen is not identified.

Input material: blood. This TCR came from a male donor with ankylosing spondylitis or in good health (not recorded which). This sequence joins TRBV27 and TRBJ2-7; D possibly corresponds to TRBD1 (7 bases). The CDR3 sequence: CASSLTQGGREQYF. CDR3 nucleotide sequence: TGTGCCAGCAGTTTGACCCAGGGGGGACGCGAGCAGTACTTC.